These 14 T cell receptor beta chains came from one sample sequenced in a study of sequential checkpoint blockade in melanoma. Treatment here: randomized to nivolumab then ipilimumab (arm A) or the reverse (arm B). Measured with immunoSEQ multiplex PCR; TCRdb has only the in-frame clones, and not every one. The sample records over 8,000 clones, about three fifths being singletons. The sequenced sample was CD8+ T cells sorted from blood (inferred from file names), obtained from a patient given nivolumab and ipilimumab in sequence. These receptors all come from a human donor with melanoma.

This rearrangement joins TRBV4-1 to TRBJ2-5; maybe TRBD2 (7 bases). The DNA end is a closer match to TRBJ2-7, so the J assignment may be wrong. CDR3 length equals 16 residues. Germline V gene lookup returns CDR1 MGHRA and CDR2 YSYEKL. DNA of the CDR3: TGCGCCAGCAGCCCCCAGACTGGGGGGGCCTCCTACGAGCAGTACTTC. This encodes CASSPQTGGASYEQYF.

The chain joins TRBV6-4 to TRBJ2-2; D is uncertain. CDR3 length: 13 residues. Germline CDR1 and CDR2: MRHNA and SNTAGT. V was clipped by 3 bases and J by 3 bases, with 5 bases between them. CDR3 in amino acids: CASSESDTGELFF. For the CDR3, the DNA is TGTGCCAGCAGTGAATCAGACACCGGGGAGCTGTTTTTT.

V gene TRBV6-5 combines with J gene TRBJ2-7; D unclear. Germline loops: CDR1 MNHEY, CDR2 SVGAGI. There are 15 residues in the CDR3. V lost 0 bases and J 3 bases, leaving 12 bases between the germline ends. Here the CDR3 DNA reads TGTGCCAGCAGTTACTCGAGTCAGGCCCACTACGAGCAGTACTTC. Amino acid sequence: CASSYSSQAHYEQYF.

This chain connects TRBV28 to TRBJ2-3, with unresolved D. Trimming cost V 1 base and J 4 bases, with 9 bases left between them. There are 14 residues in the CDR3. From germline, CDR1 is MDHEN and CDR2 SYDVKM. The CDR3, as DNA: TGTGCCAGCAGTTTATCAAGCGATGCAGATACGCAGTATTTT. This codes for CASSLSSDADTQYF. Using reference TRBV28 and TRBJ2-3 for the parts outside the CDR3, the full variable domain is DVKVTQSSRYLVKRTGEKVFLECVQDMDHENMFWYRQDPGLGLRLIYFSYDVKMKEKGDIPEGYSVSREKKERFSLILESASTNQTSMYLCASSLSSDADTQYFGPGTRLTVL.

The table lists this clone with a few counts. This chain uses TRBV6-4 with TRBJ2-3, with 15 bases aligning to TRBD2. This CDR3 comprises 18 residues. The V gene's germline CDR1 is MRHNA and CDR2 SNTAGT. With V trimmed by 6 bases and J by 6 bases, 13 bases remained unmatched. This chain's CDR3 is CASSDGTSGGKGADTQYF. CDR3 bases: TGTGCCAGCAGCGATGGGACTAGCGGGGGGAAGGGGGCGGATACGCAGTATTTT.

The chain employs TRBV6-5 and TRBJ2-7; a weak D match, TRBD1 (5 bases). V lost 5 bases and J 3 bases, leaving 11 bases between the germline ends. Germline V lookup: CDR1 MNHEY, CDR2 SVGAGI. This CDR3 is built from 13 residues. For the CDR3, the DNA is TGTGCCAGCAGTGACCAGGGATTCTACGAGCAGTACTTC. Translation: CASSDQGFYEQYF.

This clone was seen just once. V is TRBV4-3 and J is TRBJ2-3; possibly TRBD1 for D (6 bases). The CDR3 totals 17 residues. The V gene's germline CDR1 is LGHNA and CDR2 YSLEER. V was cut by 0 bases and J by 0 bases, with 13 bases left in between. The CDR3 DNA sequence: TGCGCCAGCAGCCAAGAAAAGTTGGACAGCAGCACAGATACGCAGTATTTT. This sequence encodes CASSQEKLDSSTDTQYF.

Only a few counts were recorded for this clone. The genes are TRBV7-6 and TRBJ2-7; 9 bases agree with TRBD1. The CDR3 consists of 15 residues. The V gene's germline CDR1 is SGHVS and CDR2 FNYEAQ. After removal of 1 base from V and 7 bases from J, the junction contained 8 bases not matched to a gene. CDR3: CASSLGSGTGLEQYF. CDR3 nucleotides: TGTGCCAGCAGCTTAGGATCCGGGACAGGGCTGGAGCAGTACTTC.

The chain recombines TRBV14 with TRBJ2-5; 9 nucleotides match TRBD2. Germline trimming cut 0 bases from V and 1 base from J; bases unmatched to any gene: 3. CDR3 size: 16 residues. CDR1 is SGHDN, CDR2 FVKESK, per germline. CDR3 amino acids: CASSQEWRGGQETQYF. DNA for the CDR3: TGTGCCAGCAGCCAAGAGTGGCGGGGGGGCCAAGAGACCCAGTACTTC.

A remark on this clone: With a far larger clone one base away, a read error is the likely cause. Written as DNA, the CDR3 is TGTGCCAGCAGTTCTAGCGGGGGGTCCAAGGAGCCCCAGTACTTC. The encoded protein is CASSSSGGSKEPQYF. This chain links TRBV7-9 with TRBJ2-5; 11 bases match TRBD2. The CDR3 has 15 residues. The junction had 12 bases not matched to a gene; V was cut back by 6 bases and J by 9 bases. Per the germline V gene, CDR1 is SEHNR and CDR2 is FQNEAQ (reference sequence).

This chain links TRBV7-8 with TRBJ2-1; 9 bases match TRBD2. Germline V gives CDR1 SGHVS, CDR2 FQNEAQ. Unmatched junction bases numbered 8, after V lost 5 bases and J lost 9 bases. This CDR3 has 14 residues. The CDR3 DNA reads TGTGCCAGCAGCCAAGAGCGCGGGAGGGGTGAGCAGTTCTTC. Amino acid sequence: CASSQERGRGEQFF.

V is TRBV15 and J is TRBJ2-7; 8 nucleotides match TRBD1. Germline CDR1 and CDR2: LNHNV and YYDKDF (reference sequence). V was clipped by 2 bases and J by 2 bases; unmatched bases: 5. This CDR3 has 15 residues. The CDR3 DNA follows: TGTGCCACCAGCAGATCCCGGGACAGGACCTACGAGCAGTACTTC. Translated: CATSRSRDRTYEQYF.

This clone is medium-sized. The rearrangement uses TRBV4-1 and TRBJ1-2, with unresolved D. The CDR3 length is 18 residues. Trimming took off 3 bases at V and 1 base at J, with 21 bases between the two ends. CDR1 MGHRA and CDR2 YSYEKL come from the germline V gene. The CDR3 region has the DNA TGCGCCAGCAGCCAGCCCTTTAGGTATGGAGGTTATAACTATGGCTACACCTTC. Protein: CASSQPFRYGGYNYGYTF.

V usage is TRBV6-4 and J usage is TRBJ2-6, with 10 bases matching TRBD2. Germline V lookup: CDR1 MRHNA, CDR2 SNTAGT. J gave up 2 bases and V 0 bases, and 1 base lay outside the gene matches. The CDR3 totals 17 residues. The CDR3 reads CASSDSSGGAGANVLTF. The CDR3 DNA is TGTGCCAGCAGTGACTCGAGCGGGGGGGCTGGGGCCAACGTCCTGACTTTC.